This TCR beta chain was captured by sequencing in a study of molecular identifiers for immune sequencing clone quantification. Notes on the study in general: Underestimation of highly expanded clone sizes could arise where identical TCR molecules share a barcode. Clones above 20 RNA copies contained over 99% of effector molecules and under 1% of naive molecules.

The CDR3 length is 15 residues. The germline gives CDR1 MNHEY, CDR2 SMNVEV (reference sequence). Trimming stripped 2 bases from V and 0 bases from J, with 11 bases between. Isolation of naive CD8 T cells was achieved by sorting on a CD8+CD4-CCR7+CD45RA+ phenotype. Previously reported methods and listed TCR primers produced the bulk TCR libraries. TCRdb reanalysed the PCR reads using MiXCR and keeps one entry per CDR3 protein. Altogether 300,000 to 400,000 distinct CDR3 sequences are present, 24% being singletons, with the ten largest covering 0.74%. About this clonotype: Its antigen is undetermined.

The sample consisted of naive CD8+ T cells from blood, with Jurkat cell RNA spiked in. The sample's subset: FACS-sorted CD8+CD4-CCR7+CD45RA+ naive T cells. This sequence was found in a human donor in good health. Some libraries in this study had Jurkat cell RNA spiked in. This rearrangement joins TRBV27 to TRBJ2-7, with D uncertain. CDR3 nucleotides: TGTGCCAGCAGTTTAGTGGGAATCGGCTCCTACGAGCAGTACTTC. Translated, it gives CASSLVGIGSYEQYF.